Sequencing of this T cell receptor (beta chain) was carried out in a study of STAT5B mutations in CD4+ large granular lymphocyte leukemia. On the study more broadly: Among healthy donors, a particular HLA allele went with more CDR3 'QG' motifs. Findings and limits, study-wide: 8/27 top patient clones versus 2/35 control clones were TRBV06-family. Main leukemic clonotypes were patient-specific, but 20% to 25% appeared at low frequency elsewhere.

Using immunoSEQ multiplex PCR, the repertoire was profiled, and TCRdb retains in-frame clones only, with some absent. The table records roughly 40,000 clones, roughly 85% of them present only once. About this clone itself: No antigen is known for it.

Losses at the gene ends were 0 bases for V and 2 bases for J; bases not matched to a gene: 7. The CDR3 runs to 16 residues. Per the germline V gene, CDR1 is GTSNPN and CDR2 is SVGIG (reference sequence). Input material: CD4+ T cells from blood buffy coats. The source of this sequence is a human donor in good health. The chain employs TRBV30 and TRBJ2-5; TRBD1 matches at 9 bases. In DNA form, the CDR3 reads TGTGCCTGGAGTGTAGGGGACAGGGCTATTCAAGAGACCCAGTACTTC. It specifies CAWSVGDRAIQETQYF.